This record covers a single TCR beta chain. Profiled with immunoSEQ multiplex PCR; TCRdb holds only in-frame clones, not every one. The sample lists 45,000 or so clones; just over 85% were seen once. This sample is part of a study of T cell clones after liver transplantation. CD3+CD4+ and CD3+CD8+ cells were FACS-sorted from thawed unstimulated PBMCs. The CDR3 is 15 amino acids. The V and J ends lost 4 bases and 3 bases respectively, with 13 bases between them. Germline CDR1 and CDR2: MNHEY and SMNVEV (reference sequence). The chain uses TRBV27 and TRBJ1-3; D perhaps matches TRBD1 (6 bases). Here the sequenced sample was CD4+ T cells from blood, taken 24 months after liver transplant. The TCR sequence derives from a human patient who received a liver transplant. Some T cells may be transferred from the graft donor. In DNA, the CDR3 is TGTGCCAGCAGTTCAGAGGGGGGCGGTGGAAACACCATATATTTT. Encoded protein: CASSSEGGGGNTIYF.